This T cell receptor beta chain emerged from a study of tumor and adjacent non-tumor tissue in lung cancer. Overall study: Stage I to III disease affected about ten men and roughly 5 women aged about 31 to 80. The study's findings and limits: Normal lung showed higher cumulative top 100 clone frequency than tumor. Tumor TCR diversity, when higher, was linked to shorter survival.

A word on this clonotype: Its antigen is as yet unknown.

The library came from three nested PCR rounds adapted from ARM-PCR protocols. TCRdb ran MiXCR on the multiplex PCR reads and lists one entry per CDR3 protein. Here the sample spans 94,000 or so distinct CDR3 sequences, 76% being singletons. RNA was extracted from bulk tissue without any cell sorting. Distant lung tissue was collected more than 3 cm away from the tumor edge. The sample comprised distant non-tumor lung tissue. This TCR was sampled from a woman aged 45-65 years with non-small cell lung cancer.

The CDR3 loop reads CSFRDLTPSWTAGTYEQYF. The CDR3 DNA follows: TGCAGTTTTAGAGATCTCACCCCTAGTTGGACAGCGGGAACCTACGAGCAGTACTTC. The chain joins TRBV20-1 to TRBJ2-7; possible D gene TRBD2, 7 bases. CDR1 is DFQATT, CDR2 SNEGSKA, per germline (reference sequence). V lost 8 bases, J lost 2 bases, and 34 bases lay in between. The CDR3 consists of 19 residues.